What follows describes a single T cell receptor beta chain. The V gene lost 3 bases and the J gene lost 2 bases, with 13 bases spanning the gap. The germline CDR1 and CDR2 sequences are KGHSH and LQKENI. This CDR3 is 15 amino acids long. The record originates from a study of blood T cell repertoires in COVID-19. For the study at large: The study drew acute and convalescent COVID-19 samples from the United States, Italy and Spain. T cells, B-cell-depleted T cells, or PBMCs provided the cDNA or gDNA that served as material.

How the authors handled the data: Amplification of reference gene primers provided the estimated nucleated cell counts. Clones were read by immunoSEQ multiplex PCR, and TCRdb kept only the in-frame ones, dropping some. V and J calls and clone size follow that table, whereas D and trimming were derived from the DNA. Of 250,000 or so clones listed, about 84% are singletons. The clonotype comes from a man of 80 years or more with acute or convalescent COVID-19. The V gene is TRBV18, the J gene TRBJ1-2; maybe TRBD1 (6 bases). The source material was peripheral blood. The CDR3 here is CASSPTGGANYGYTF. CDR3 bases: TGTGCCAGCTCACCTACGGGGGGCGCAAACTATGGCTACACCTTC.